One T cell receptor beta chain is described in this entry. With the library built for alpha chains, this beta chain is off target and its frequency is not meaningful. Using its own MiXCR run on the 5' RACE reads, TCRdb lists one record per CDR3 protein. Of under 1,300 distinct CDR3 sequences in the sample, around two fifths are singletons; the top ten hold roughly a fifth. Time point indicated: blood at routine non-recurrence follow-up after resection. Sequencing was performed on whole RNA extracted from tumor and nontumor lung tissue, or from frozen PBMC, and the material was left unsorted. The sample belongs to a study of spatial heterogeneity in lung cancer. This CDR3 spans 16 amino acids. The ends lost 6 bases at V and 0 bases at J; junction bases unmatched: 13. Germline CDR1 and CDR2: DFQATT and SNEGSKA (reference sequence).

The sequence was collected from a female donor with early-stage non-small cell lung cancer. The sample in question was PBMCs, obtained at follow-up. The V gene is TRBV20-1, the J gene TRBJ2-5, with 7 bases aligning to TRBD2. The CDR3 coding sequence is TGCAGTGCCCAAGGGGAGACGGGAGGTAACCAAGAGACCCAGTACTTC. Translation gives CSAQGETGGNQETQYF.